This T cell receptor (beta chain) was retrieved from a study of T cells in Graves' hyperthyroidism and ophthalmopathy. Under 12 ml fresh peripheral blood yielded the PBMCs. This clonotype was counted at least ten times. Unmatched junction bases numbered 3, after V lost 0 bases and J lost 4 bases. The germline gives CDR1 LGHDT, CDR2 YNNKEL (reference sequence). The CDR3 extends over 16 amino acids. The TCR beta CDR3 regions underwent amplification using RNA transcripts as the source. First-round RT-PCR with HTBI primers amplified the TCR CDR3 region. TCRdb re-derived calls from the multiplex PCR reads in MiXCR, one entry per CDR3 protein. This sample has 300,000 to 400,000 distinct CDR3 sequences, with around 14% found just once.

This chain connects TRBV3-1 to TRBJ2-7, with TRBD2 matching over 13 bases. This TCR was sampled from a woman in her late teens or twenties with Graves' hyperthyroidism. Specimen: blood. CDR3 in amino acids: CASSQDRTSGSYEQYF. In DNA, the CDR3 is TGTGCCAGCAGCCAAGATCGGACTAGCGGGAGTTACGAGCAGTACTTC.